The entry that follows covers one TCR beta chain sequence. Germline V gives CDR1 MDHEN, CDR2 SYDVKM. There are 16 residues in the CDR3. Trimming removed 6 bases at V and 1 base at J, with 18 bases between. The data were taken from a study of blood T cell repertoires in COVID-19. About the research overall: The origin of the acute and convalescent COVID-19 samples was the United States, Italy and Spain. Sources were T cells, B-cell-depleted T cells, or PBMCs; the material itself was cDNA or gDNA.

As handled by the study authors: Estimation of nucleated cell counts relied on the amplification of reference gene primers. Some clones are missing from TCRdb's copy, which holds only in-frame ones; the method was immunoSEQ multiplex PCR. For V, J and clone size, that table is used; D and trimming come from the DNA. There are about 45,000 clones in the sample; around 82% occur only once, and 25% to 35% lies in the top ten. The sequenced material came from peripheral blood. The chain combines TRBV28 with TRBJ1-1; D is possibly TRBD1 (6 bases). This receptor was obtained from an elderly woman with acute or convalescent COVID-19. CDR3 bases: TGTGCCAGCAGCACATTCTGGGGACACCAGAACACTGAAGCTTTCTTT. Its translation: CASSTFWGHQNTEAFF. The variable domain in full, with the rest retrieved from reference TRBV28 and TRBJ1-1, is DVKVTQSSRYLVKRTGEKVFLECVQDMDHENMFWYRQDPGLGLRLIYFSYDVKMKEKGDIPEGYSVSREKKERFSLILESASTNQTSMYLCASSTFWGHQNTEAFFGQGTRLTVV.